In this sample, the clone carrying this T cell receptor (beta chain) turned up once. The antigen is undetermined. Before thyroid surgery, none of the patients had received any treatment. The sample comes from a study of metastatic and nonmetastatic thyroid tumors. Study at large: Blood and tumor or nodule tissue repertoires from malignant and benign thyroid patients were compared. The study's findings and limits: When malignant thyroid tumors were compared with benign nodules, TCR beta diversity was reportedly significantly higher in the malignant tumors. This held in both blood and tumor samples.

TCRdb re-analyzed the PCR reads through MiXCR. The profile shows roughly 72,000 clones, roughly 18% of them singletons. V trimming: 2 bases; J trimming: 4 bases; junction bases outside the gene matches: 4. The CDR3 runs 15 residues. From germline, CDR1 is LGHNA and CDR2 YNFKEQ. The clonotype was recovered from a female donor with papillary thyroid cancer or a benign thyroid nodule (not recorded which). Some clones in this sample may be carry-over from other donors' samples. Sample: blood. The chain has TRBV4-2 and TRBJ2-5, with 10 bases lining up with TRBD1. CDR3 sequence reads: CASSQRTGGRETQYF. In DNA, the CDR3 is TGTGCCAGCAGCCAACGGACAGGGGGACGAGAGACCCAGTACTTC.